Listed here are 32 T cell receptor beta chains from one sample, sequenced in a study of beta chain features in type 1 diabetes. The isolated RNA, all of it, was reverse transcribed, so expressed TCRB transcripts were what got sequenced. Sequencing was performed with immunoSEQ multiplex PCR; in TCRdb, only in-frame clones are kept and a portion is missing. This table has fewer than 350,000 clones, 7% to 9% appearing once. The sample consisted of central memory CD4+ T cells from blood. The receptor set was obtained from a woman aged 18 to 35 in good health.

This rearrangement joins TRBV2 to TRBJ2-7, with D maybe TRBD1 (5 bases). Between the trimmed V and J ends, which lost 8 bases and 1 base, there was a span of 15 bases. The CDR3 has 14 amino acids. The germline V gene has CDR1 SNHLY and CDR2 FYNNEI. The CDR3 region has the DNA TGTGCCAGCGTTTTACCCGACAGTTCCTACGAGCAGTACTTC. Amino acid sequence: CASVLPDSSYEQYF.

This clone has more than one count but fewer than ten. This chain links TRBV11-2 with TRBJ2-1; TRBD2 matches 10 bases. Trimming took 1 base from V and 9 from J; bases not matched to a gene: 9. CDR3 size: 16 residues. CDR1 SGHAT and CDR2 FQNNGV come from the germline V gene. The CDR3 DNA is TGTGCCAGCAGCTTAGGCTCTCTAGCGGGAGCGGGTGAGCAGTTCTTC. Protein product: CASSLGSLAGAGEQFF.

A few counts support this clone. The chain has TRBV7-2 and TRBJ1-1; no clear D. The CDR3 is made up of 13 amino acids. V gave up 4 bases and J gave up 8 bases, with 14 bases separating them. Per the germline V gene, CDR1 is SGHTA and CDR2 is FQGNSA. The CDR3 region is CASSYDGPSEAFF. CDR3 sequence (DNA): TGTGCCAGCAGCTACGACGGACCGAGCGAAGCTTTCTTT.

This clone has at least ten counts. V gene TRBV18 combines with J gene TRBJ2-6; TRBD1 is a possible D gene (5 bases). V lost 3 bases to trimming and J lost 0 bases, with 9 bases between them. CDR3 length: 16 residues. Germline CDR1 is KGHSH and CDR2 is LQKENI. This CDR3 is CASSPAGHSGANVLTF. The CDR3, as DNA: TGTGCCAGCTCACCGGCAGGGCACTCTGGGGCCAACGTCCTGACTTTC.

The table lists this clone with many counts. The chain employs TRBV7-2 and TRBJ2-1; 11 positions agree with TRBD2. Germline V gene data show CDR1 as SGHTA and CDR2 as FQGNSA. V lost 5 bases, J lost 10 bases, and 10 bases stayed unmatched. The CDR3 is 15 residues long. CDR3 in DNA: TGTGCCAGCAGCGTTAGCGGGAGGGCTATGGAGGAGCAGTTCTTC. Protein sequence: CASSVSGRAMEEQFF.

This clone has only a few counts. This rearrangement joins TRBV18 to TRBJ1-1; D remains ambiguous. The CDR3 length is 14 residues. Germline assignment: CDR1 KGHSH and CDR2 LQKENI. V was shortened by 3 bases and J by 0 bases, with 8 bases between the two germline ends. The CDR3 sequence is CASSPKNLNTEAFF. CDR3 nucleotides: TGTGCCAGCTCACCGAAGAATTTGAACACTGAAGCTTTCTTT. The entire variable domain, with the rest obtained from reference TRBV18 and TRBJ1-1, is as follows: NAGVMQNPRHLVRRRGQEARLRCSPMKGHSHVYWYRQLPEEGLKFMVYLQKENIIDESGMPKERFSAEFPKEGPSILRIQQVVRGDSAAYFCASSPKNLNTEAFFGQGTRLTVV.

In this sample, this clone turned up many times. The chain recombines TRBV4-3 with TRBJ1-5; 7 bases fit TRBD1. Germline V gene sequence: CDR1 LGHNA, CDR2 YSLEER. After removal of 3 bases from V and 7 bases from J, the junction contained 9 bases not matched to a gene. CDR3 size: 15 residues. Here the CDR3 reads CASSQAGTEGQPQHF. The CDR3 bases are TGCGCCAGCAGCCAGGCCGGGACAGAGGGCCAGCCCCAGCATTTT.

J is TRBJ2-1 and V is TRBV7-9, with no clear D. CDR1 and CDR2 from the germline V gene are SEHNR and FQNEAQ (reference sequence). Trimming pared 5 bases from V and 5 bases from J, leaving 13 bases between. There are 14 residues in the CDR3. CDR3 DNA sequence: TGTGCCAGCAGCCCAATGGACCACCACAATGAGCAGTTCTTC. As protein: CASSPMDHHNEQFF.

This chain links TRBV5-1 with TRBJ2-5; D is unclear. CDR1 is SGHRS and CDR2 is YFSETQ in the germline V gene. V lost 1 base and J lost 1, with 8 bases in between. This CDR3 is built from 14 residues. CDR3 in amino acids: CASSLLGFQETQYF. For the CDR3, the DNA is TGCGCCAGCAGCTTGCTGGGCTTCCAAGAGACCCAGTACTTC.

This sequence joins TRBV9 and TRBJ2-1; the D gene could be TRBD1 or TRBD2 (5 bases each). CDR1 and CDR2 from the germline V gene are SGDLS and YYNGEE. The V end lost 0 bases, the J end lost 6 bases, and 16 bases lay between the germline ends. The CDR3 is 16 amino acids. The CDR3 loop is CASSVGRTWGRNEQFF. The CDR3 bases are TGTGCCAGCAGCGTAGGTAGGACCTGGGGACGCAATGAGCAGTTCTTC.

This clone is labeled as medium-sized. The chain couples TRBV29-1 to TRBJ2-7, with 7 bases aligning to TRBD1. CDR3 size: 14 residues. Germline lookup yields CDR1 SQVTM and CDR2 ANQGSEA. J lost 3 bases, V lost 0 bases, and 5 bases had no gene match. Here the CDR3 reads CSVEDPRQGYEQYF. DNA of the CDR3: TGCAGCGTTGAAGATCCGAGACAGGGCTACGAGCAGTACTTC.

This clone was seen many times. This chain joins TRBV14 and TRBJ2-7, with D hard to call. The germline V gene encodes CDR1 SGHDN and CDR2 FVKESK. The CDR3 runs to 13 residues. V shed 1 base and J shed 6 bases, with 10 bases lying between them. The CDR3 DNA follows: TGTGCCAGCAGCCAAGCGCGTGCGGCCGAGCAGTACGTC. Its translation is CASSQARAAEQYV.

This clone occurred a few times. This sequence joins TRBV7-3 and TRBJ2-1; 13 bases are a match to TRBD2. Germline assignment: CDR1 SGHTA and CDR2 FQGTGA. This CDR3 is built from 18 residues. The V segment lost 5 bases and the J segment 8 bases; nucleotides outside the gene matches: 15. The CDR3, as DNA: TGTGCCAGCAGCCCCGGACTAGCGGGGGCCCAACTTGGCGATGAGCAGTTCTTC. Amino acid sequence: CASSPGLAGAQLGDEQFF.

This clone has ten or more counts. The V and J genes are TRBV11-2 and TRBJ2-1; D is undetermined. With 7 bases removed from V and 0 bases from J, the gap between germline ends came to 7 bases. This CDR3 region has 13 residues. Germline CDR1 is SGHAT and CDR2 is FQNNGV. CDR3 DNA: TGTGCCAGCAAACTAAGCTCCTACAATGAGCAGTTCTTC. Its protein product is CASKLSSYNEQFF. Based on the CDR3 plus reference TRBV11-2 and TRBJ2-1, the full variable domain is EAGVAQSPRYKIIEKRQSVAFWCNPISGHATLYWYQQILGQGPKLLIQFQNNGVVDDSQLPKDRFSAERLKGVDSTLKIQPAKLEDSAVYLCASKLSSYNEQFFGPGTRLTVL.

This clone occurred a few times. Other nucleotide sequences in the sample specify the same CDR3. The gene calls are TRBV7-2 and TRBJ2-1; D unresolved. The CDR3 has 13 amino acids. Between the trimmed V and J ends, which lost 5 bases and 4 bases, there was a span of 9 bases. Germline CDR1 SGHTA, CDR2 FQGNSA. This CDR3 is CASSPQRYNEQFF. The CDR3 DNA follows: TGTGCCAGCAGCCCTCAGAGATACAATGAGCAGTTCTTC.

This rearrangement joins TRBV7-2 to TRBJ2-3; D gene uncertain. This CDR3 contains 14 residues. From germline, CDR1 is SGHTA and CDR2 FQGNSA. V was shortened by 1 base and J by 2 bases, with 7 bases between the two germline ends. CDR3 sequence (DNA): TGTGCCAGCAGCTTAGGCTGGGTCACAGATACGCAGTATTTT. Protein: CASSLGWVTDTQYF. Full variable domain (outside the CDR3, taken from reference TRBV7-2 and TRBJ2-3): GAGVSQSPSNKVTEKGKDVELRCDPISGHTALYWYRQSLGQGLEFLIYFQGNSAPDKSGLPSDRFSAERTGGSVSTLTIQRTQQEDSAVYLCASSLGWVTDTQYFGPGTRLTVL.

Only a few counts were recorded for this clone. J is TRBJ1-5 and V is TRBV6-5; D is uncertain. In germline, CDR1 is MNHEY, CDR2 SVGAGI. This CDR3 has 12 residues. V was cut by 8 bases and J by 3 bases, with 8 bases left in between. The CDR3 protein is CASERPNQPQHF. DNA of the CDR3: TGTGCCAGCGAACGGCCCAATCAGCCCCAGCATTTT.

This clone was counted a few times. The rearrangement joins TRBV6-5 to TRBJ1-1; 7 bases are shared with TRBD1. Unmatched junction bases numbered 10, after V lost 7 bases and J lost 5 bases. The germline gives CDR1 MNHEY, CDR2 SVGAGI. There are 14 residues in the CDR3. For the CDR3, the DNA is TGTGCCAGCATCCGAACAGGGGTACAAACTGAAGCTTTCTTT. This translates into CASIRTGVQTEAFF.

The rearrangement links TRBV15 to TRBJ2-3; D may be TRBD1 (6 bases). V was shortened by 1 base and J by 2 bases, with 10 bases between the two germline ends. Looked up from germline, CDR1 is LNHNV and CDR2 is YYDKDF (reference sequence). The CDR3 runs 15 residues. DNA for the CDR3: TGTGCCACCAGCAGAGGTAGGGGGAACACAGATACGCAGTATTTT. It is translated as CATSRGRGNTDTQYF.

The gene calls are TRBV7-8 and TRBJ2-7; no reliable D call. CDR3 length: 11 amino acids. Trimming pared 6 bases from V and 3 bases from J, leaving 6 bases between. In germline, CDR1 is SGHVS, CDR2 FQNEAQ. CDR3: CASSRGYEQYF. CDR3 nucleotides: TGTGCCAGCAGTCGTGGCTACGAGCAGTACTTC.

The V call is TRBV7-6, the J call TRBJ1-1, with 10 bases matching TRBD1. Trimming removed 9 bases from V and 5 bases from J; junction bases left unmatched: 6. Germline V gene data show CDR1 as SGHVS and CDR2 as FNYEAQ. The CDR3 has 13 amino acids. CDR3 protein: CASRQGARTEAFF. Here the CDR3 DNA reads TGTGCCAGTAGACAGGGGGCGCGGACTGAAGCTTTCTTT.

This clone was observed a few times. This rearrangement joins TRBV21-1 to TRBJ2-3; no check of the table's D call, TRBD2, against the DNA was made. TRBV21-1 is shown as a pseudogene. The CDR3 is 16 amino acids. The CDR3 here is CASSFSSGGPGDTQYF. The CDR3 DNA reads TGTGCCAGCAGCTTTTCCTCCGGGGGGCCGGGAGATACGCAGTATTTT.

The CDR3 is CAWGTYNQPQHF. In DNA form, the CDR3 reads TGTGCTTGGGGCACCTACAATCAGCCCCAGCATTTT. V is TRBV30 and J is TRBJ1-5, with a weak D call TRBD1 (5 bases). The CDR3 sequence is 12 residues long. Germline CDR1 reads GTSNPN; CDR2 reads SVGIG (reference sequence).

The V gene is TRBV28, the J gene TRBJ2-5, with TRBD2 identical over 13 bases. The germline V gene has CDR1 MDHEN and CDR2 SYDVKM. The CDR3 extends over 16 amino acids. V trimming: 5 bases; J trimming: 4 bases; junction bases outside the gene matches: 7. CDR3 region: CASSASGLAGPETQYF. CDR3 coding DNA: TGTGCCAGCAGTGCCTCGGGACTAGCGGGACCAGAGACCCAGTACTTC.

This clone was seen more than once but under ten times. The CDR3 nucleotides read TGCAGTGTGGGGCGAAATAACATTCAGTACTTC. Translating gives CSVGRNNIQYF. The gene calls are TRBV20-1 and TRBJ2-4; D is perhaps TRBD1 (5 bases). Germline CDR1 and CDR2: DFQATT and SNEGSKA (reference sequence). CDR3 size: 11 residues. Trimming stripped 7 bases from V and 7 bases from J, with 11 bases between.

This chain uses TRBV7-2 with TRBJ1-5; D is ambiguous. The CDR3 runs 14 residues. Trimming stripped 3 bases from V and 3 bases from J, with 9 bases between. The germline CDR1 and CDR2 sequences are SGHTA and FQGNSA. The chain's CDR3 is CASSLGFSNQPQHF. The CDR3 coding sequence is TGTGCCAGCAGCTTGGGCTTTTCCAATCAGCCCCAGCATTTT.

V usage is TRBV7-2 and J usage is TRBJ2-2; TRBD1 might be the D (6 bases). V lost 5 bases and J lost 3, with 16 bases in between. The germline V gene has CDR1 SGHTA and CDR2 FQGNSA. The CDR3 contains 16 residues. This CDR3 reads CASSPTGRGYTGELFF. The CDR3 DNA reads as TGTGCCAGCAGCCCAACGGGCAGGGGTTACACCGGGGAGCTGTTTTTT.

The chain joins TRBV18 to TRBJ2-5, with a tentative D call TRBD2 (5 bases). Germline-derived CDR1 and CDR2 are KGHSH and LQKENI. Trimming left V 6 bases short and J 2 bases short, with 13 bases between. CDR3 length: 14 amino acids. This CDR3 is CASSPRRGQETQYF. CDR3 bases: TGTGCCAGCTCTCCCCGTCGGGGTCAAGAGACCCAGTACTTC.

This clone has a handful of counts. V is TRBV5-4 and J is TRBJ2-5, with 7 bases fitting TRBD1. Trimming cost V 2 bases and J 2 bases; bases outside gene matches: 3. This CDR3 contains 14 residues. Germline V lookup: CDR1 SGHNT, CDR2 YYREEE (reference sequence). The CDR3 DNA sequence: TGTGCCAGCAGCTTTGGACAGGTACAAGAGACCCAGTACTTC. Translation gives CASSFGQVQETQYF.

The V call is TRBV2, the J call TRBJ2-5; tentatively, D is TRBD2 (5 bases). Germline CDR1 reads SNHLY; CDR2 reads FYNNEI. The ends were cut back, 8 bases at V and 0 bases at J, with 7 bases in the middle. This CDR3 has 12 amino acids. CDR3 nucleotides: TGTGCCAGCTCGGGGTACCAAGAGACCCAGTACTTC. Protein sequence: CASSGYQETQYF.

The chain has TRBV5-1 and TRBJ1-4; perhaps TRBD1 as D (6 bases). The V and J ends lost 4 bases and 5 bases respectively, with 15 bases between them. CDR3 size: 15 residues. Germline CDR1 SGHRS, CDR2 YFSETQ. CDR3 region: CASSGGAGVNEKLFF. DNA for the CDR3: TGCGCCAGCAGCGGCGGTGCAGGGGTCAATGAAAAACTGTTTTTT.

This clone appeared a few times. This chain connects TRBV28 to TRBJ1-5; D gene unclear. Trimming removed 3 bases from V and 2 bases from J, with 11 bases in between. CDR3 size: 15 residues. Germline values: CDR1 MDHEN, CDR2 SYDVKM. The CDR3 sequence is CASSFRGSGNQPQHF. The CDR3 DNA reads as TGTGCCAGCAGTTTCCGGGGATCGGGCAATCAGCCCCAGCATTTT.